This TCR beta chain was identified during a study of T cells in Graves' hyperthyroidism and ophthalmopathy. This clonotype came up many times. Amplification targeted TCR beta CDR3 regions from RNA transcripts. When the TCR CDR3 underwent first-round RT-PCR, the HTBI primer set was used. MiXCR, applied by TCRdb to the multiplex PCR reads, yields one record per CDR3 protein. This table holds roughly 330,000 distinct CDR3 sequences, around 17% found once. Researchers defined stable Graves' hyperthyroidism as no ophthalmopathy progression within 18 months. PBMCs stemmed from around 9.3 ml fresh peripheral blood. The receptor was isolated from a man aged 25 to 40 with Graves' hyperthyroidism. Sequencing input: blood.

CDR3: CASSYGGNTNYGYTF. CDR3 nucleotides: TGCGCCAGCAGCTACGGGGGGAACACTAACTATGGCTACACCTTC. The chain carries TRBV5-1 and TRBJ1-2; the D gene is possibly TRBD1 (5 bases). The CDR3 runs to 15 residues. The germline V gene encodes CDR1 SGHRS and CDR2 YFSETQ. The ends were cut back, 3 bases at V and 0 bases at J, with 12 bases in the middle.